The 7 T cell receptor beta chains below were found in one sample sequenced in a study of blood T cell repertoires in COVID-19. Method: immunoSEQ multiplex PCR; TCRdb's copy keeps in-frame clones and lacks some. Of about 140,000 clones listed, 86% are singletons. Sample: peripheral blood. The receptors were sampled from a woman between 55 and 75 years old with acute or convalescent COVID-19.

This chain joins TRBV5-4 and TRBJ2-1, with 9 bases fitting TRBD2. With 0 bases clipped from V and 5 bases from J, the junction kept 9 bases outside the gene matches. The CDR3 runs to 17 residues. CDR1 and CDR2 (germline): SGHNT, YYREEE (reference sequence). The CDR3, as DNA: TGTGCCAGCAGCTTGGTCTTGCTAGCGGGGTTTGACAATGAGCAGTTCTTC. Protein sequence: CASSLVLLAGFDNEQFF.

This chain's CDR3 is CASSEDRAGREKLFF. In DNA form, the CDR3 reads TGTGCCAGCAGCGAGGACAGGGCCGGTCGGGAAAAACTGTTTTTT. The V gene is TRBV7-2, the J gene TRBJ1-4; 8 nucleotides match TRBD1. Trimming took 5 bases from V and 8 from J; bases not matched to a gene: 10. Germline lookup yields CDR1 SGHTA and CDR2 FQGNSA. The CDR3 sequence is 15 residues long.

The rearrangement uses TRBV11-3 and TRBJ1-4; D is possibly TRBD1 (6 bases). Trimming cost V 5 bases and J 7 bases, with 17 bases left between them. The germline CDR1 and CDR2 sequences are SGHNT and YENEEA. The CDR3 loop spans 15 amino acids. The CDR3 loop is CASSPVGTSGEKLFF. DNA of the CDR3: TGTGCCAGCAGCCCTGTAGGGACATCTGGTGAAAAACTGTTTTTT.

This chain joins TRBV4-3 and TRBJ1-1; D not resolved. Germline CDR1 is LGHNA and CDR2 is YSLEER. There are 15 residues in the CDR3. The germline V and J ends were trimmed by 0 bases and 5 bases, with 13 bases remaining between them. The CDR3 DNA is TGCGCCAGCAGCCAAGAACCAGGTCGTGGAACTGAAGCTTTCTTT. This translates into CASSQEPGRGTEAFF.

The chain couples TRBV9 to TRBJ2-7, with D possibly TRBD1 on 5 matching bases. Germline CDR1 reads SGDLS; CDR2 reads YYNGEE. Trimming stripped 0 bases from V and 7 bases from J, with 17 bases between. This CDR3 is 15 amino acids long. The CDR3 reads CASSVGTGSTQEQYF. For the CDR3, the DNA is TGTGCCAGCAGCGTAGGAACAGGATCAACCCAGGAGCAGTACTTC.

This clone was seen a single time. The rearrangement uses TRBV27 and TRBJ1-2, with a tentative D call TRBD1 (5 bases). CDR3 length: 15 residues. Trimming shortened V by 2 bases and J by 4 bases, and 14 bases separated the two germline ends. CDR1 MNHEY and CDR2 SMNVEV come from the germline V gene (reference sequence). The DNA of the CDR3 is TGTGCCAGCAGTTTAGGTCAGGGAGGGCCCTATGGCTACACCTTC. It specifies CASSLGQGGPYGYTF.

This clone was seen a single time. V usage is TRBV27 and J usage is TRBJ2-4; the D gene is possibly TRBD1 (5 bases). The V and J ends lost 3 bases and 1 base respectively, with 13 bases between them. CDR3 length equals 16 residues. Germline lookup yields CDR1 MNHEY and CDR2 SMNVEV (reference sequence). CDR3 coding DNA: TGTGCCAGCAGTTTCAGGGTGACCTCTGCCAAAAACATTCAGTACTTC. The encoded protein is CASSFRVTSAKNIQYF.